Listed below are T cell receptor beta chains from one sample, sequenced in a study of OX40 agonist ivuxolimab in advanced cancers. Sequencing used immunoSEQ multiplex PCR; TCRdb keeps in-frame clones, though not all of them. The sample comprises roughly 69,000 clones, 90% to 95% of which are singletons, and roughly 4.1% rests with the top ten. This sample comprised CD4+ or CD8+ T cells sorted from blood, obtained in a trial of the OX40 agonist ivuxolimab. These receptors came from an adult with an advanced solid tumor such as melanoma, head and neck, liver or kidney cancer. CDR3s include the opening cysteine and the closing phenylalanine or tryptophan. The order of the fields is J gene, clone size, D gene, V gene, CDR3 DNA, CDR3 protein. D genes are given only for firm matches. Only some rows state a clone size, as once, few, many or a class for expanded clones.

j_call: TRBJ2-7
clone_size: -
d_call: -
v_call: TRBV15
cdr3_nt: TGTGCCACCAGCCCCGCCGGCTCCTACGAGCAGTACTTC
cdr3_aa: CATSPAGSYEQYF

j_call: TRBJ2-7
clone_size: -
d_call: TRBD1
v_call: TRBV29-1
cdr3_nt: TGCAGCGTTTCCCACTCCGGGACAGCTCAAGGAGAGCAGTACTTC
cdr3_aa: CSVSHSGTAQGEQYF

j_call: TRBJ1-3
clone_size: once
d_call: -
v_call: TRBV7-8
cdr3_nt: TGTGCCAGCAGCTTGTATCAGGGTTCTGGAAACACCATATATTTT
cdr3_aa: CASSLYQGSGNTIYF

j_call: TRBJ1-1
clone_size: -
d_call: -
v_call: TRBV15
cdr3_nt: TGTGCCACCAGCAGAGAACCAGGGGAAATCGCTGAAGCTTTCTTT
cdr3_aa: CATSREPGEIAEAFF

j_call: TRBJ1-1
clone_size: -
d_call: -
v_call: TRBV15
cdr3_nt: TGTGCCACCAGCAGAGCGGGGGGAGGATGGGACGACCCTTCTTTCTTT
cdr3_aa: CATSRAGGGWDDPSFF

j_call: TRBJ1-1
clone_size: -
d_call: -
v_call: TRBV11-2
cdr3_nt: TGTGCCAGCAGCAATCGGGAAGGCCTGGCGATCACTGAAGCTTTCTTT
cdr3_aa: CASSNREGLAITEAFF

j_call: TRBJ2-7
clone_size: -
d_call: TRBD1
v_call: TRBV9
cdr3_nt: TGTGCCAGCAGCGTAAGGGGGACAGGGTGGGACGAGCAGTACTTC
cdr3_aa: CASSVRGTGWDEQYF

j_call: TRBJ2-1
clone_size: -
d_call: TRBD2
v_call: TRBV19
cdr3_nt: TGTGCCAGTAGCCTTAGTAGCGGGGGGAACAATGAGCAGTTCTTC
cdr3_aa: CASSLSSGGNNEQFF

j_call: TRBJ2-5
clone_size: -
d_call: -
v_call: TRBV7-6
cdr3_nt: TGTGCCAGCAGCTTAGCGAGTCAAGAGACCCAGTACTTC
cdr3_aa: CASSLASQETQYF

j_call: TRBJ1-1
clone_size: few
d_call: -
v_call: TRBV7-8
cdr3_nt: TGTGCCAGCAGCGACCGGGAAGCTTTCTTT
cdr3_aa: CASSDREAFF

j_call: TRBJ2-1
clone_size: -
d_call: -
v_call: TRBV7-8
cdr3_nt: TGTGCCAGCAGCTTGGAGGGCGACATCAATGAGCAGTTCTTC
cdr3_aa: CASSLEGDINEQFF

j_call: TRBJ2-2
clone_size: -
d_call: -
v_call: TRBV7-9
cdr3_nt: TGTGCCAGCAGCTTAGGAGCTAGCAGTACCGGGGAGCTGTTTTTT
cdr3_aa: CASSLGASSTGELFF

j_call: TRBJ2-6
clone_size: -
d_call: -
v_call: TRBV21-1
cdr3_nt: TGTGCCAGCAGTGGGTGGCTACAACAAAGTCGGGCCAACGTCCTGACTTTC
cdr3_aa: CASSGWLQQSRANVLTF

j_call: TRBJ2-2
clone_size: -
d_call: TRBD2
v_call: TRBV5-6
cdr3_nt: TGTGCCAGCAGCTTGGAGGCTAGCGGGAGAACCGGGGAGCTGTTTTTT
cdr3_aa: CASSLEASGRTGELFF

j_call: TRBJ1-1
clone_size: -
d_call: -
v_call: TRBV9
cdr3_nt: TGTGCCAGCAGCGGAGGGATGCAGGGCAAGAACACTGAAGCTTTCTTT
cdr3_aa: CASSGGMQGKNTEAFF

j_call: TRBJ1-5
clone_size: -
d_call: -
v_call: TRBV19
cdr3_nt: TGTGCCAGTAGTTTGGGGAGCAATCAGCCCCAGCATTTT
cdr3_aa: CASSLGSNQPQHF

j_call: TRBJ2-1
clone_size: -
d_call: -
v_call: TRBV7-9
cdr3_nt: TGTGCCAGCGGGGATAGGGGACAACTATACAATGAGCAGTTCTTC
cdr3_aa: CASGDRGQLYNEQFF

j_call: TRBJ1-2
clone_size: -
d_call: -
v_call: TRBV5-6
cdr3_nt: TGTGCCAGCAGCATGGGGGCAGGGTTTGGCACCTTC
cdr3_aa: CASSMGAGFGTF

j_call: TRBJ2-5
clone_size: -
d_call: -
v_call: TRBV11-3
cdr3_nt: TGTGCCAGCAGCAAATCGACAGGTGGGGTGACTGAGACCCAGTACTTC
cdr3_aa: CASSKSTGGVTETQYF

j_call: TRBJ2-3
clone_size: -
d_call: TRBD1
v_call: TRBV7-7
cdr3_nt: TGTGCTAGCAGCCCACGACAGGGACGGAGCACAGATACGCAGTATTTT
cdr3_aa: CASSPRQGRSTDTQYF

j_call: TRBJ1-5
clone_size: once
d_call: -
v_call: TRBV28
cdr3_nt: TGTGCCAGCAGTTTCCACCGGGACCGAGGCAATCAGCCCCAGCATTTT
cdr3_aa: CASSFHRDRGNQPQHF

j_call: TRBJ2-7
clone_size: -
d_call: TRBD1
v_call: TRBV4-3
cdr3_nt: TGCGCCAGCAGCCAAGCCGGGACAGGGGGCGAGGACGAGCAGTACTTC
cdr3_aa: CASSQAGTGGEDEQYF

j_call: TRBJ2-5
clone_size: -
d_call: -
v_call: TRBV9
cdr3_nt: TGTGCCAGCAGCGTAGGGCGACTAGAGACCCAGTACTTC
cdr3_aa: CASSVGRLETQYF

j_call: TRBJ2-2
clone_size: -
d_call: TRBD2
v_call: TRBV10-2
cdr3_nt: TGCGCCAGCAGCAGGACTAGCGGGGGGGAAGGGGAGCTGTTTTTT
cdr3_aa: CASSRTSGGEGELFF

j_call: TRBJ2-3
clone_size: -
d_call: -
v_call: TRBV5-8
cdr3_nt: TGTGCCAGCAGCGTGGTAGTACCCACAGATACGCAGTATTTT
cdr3_aa: CASSVVVPTDTQYF

j_call: TRBJ1-1
clone_size: -
d_call: -
v_call: TRBV4-3
cdr3_nt: TGCGCCAGCAGCCAAGATACGGGCCAGTTAAACACTGAAGCTTTCTTT
cdr3_aa: CASSQDTGQLNTEAFF

j_call: TRBJ2-2
clone_size: -
d_call: TRBD2
v_call: TRBV4-3
cdr3_nt: TGCGCCAGCAGCCAAGATCCCGCGGGAGGGCTCGACACCGGGGAGCTGTTTTTT
cdr3_aa: CASSQDPAGGLDTGELFF